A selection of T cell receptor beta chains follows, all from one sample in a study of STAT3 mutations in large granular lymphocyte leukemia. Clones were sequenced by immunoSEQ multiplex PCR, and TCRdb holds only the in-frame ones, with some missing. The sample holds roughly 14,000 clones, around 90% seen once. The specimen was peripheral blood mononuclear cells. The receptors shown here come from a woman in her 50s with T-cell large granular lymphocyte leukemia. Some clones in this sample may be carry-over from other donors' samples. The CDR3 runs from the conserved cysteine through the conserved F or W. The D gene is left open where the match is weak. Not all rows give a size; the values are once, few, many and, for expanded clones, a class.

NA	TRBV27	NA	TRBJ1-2	CASSPKEGPYYGYTF	TGTGCCAGCAGTCCGAAGGAGGGGCCTTACTATGGCTACACCTTC
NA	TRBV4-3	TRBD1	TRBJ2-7	CASSPTGGREQYF	TGCGCCAGCAGCCCGACAGGGGGCCGCGAGCAGTACTTC
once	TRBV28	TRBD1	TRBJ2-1	CASSSQSGTGATNEQFF	TGTGCCAGCAGTTCCCAATCCGGGACAGGGGCCACCAATGAGCAGTTCTTC
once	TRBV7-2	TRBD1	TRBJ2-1	CASSFGQGLYNEQFF	TGTGCCAGCAGCTTCGGACAGGGTCTGTACAATGAGCAGTTCTTC
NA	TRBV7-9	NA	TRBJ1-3	CASKGFSGNTIYF	TGTGCCAGCAAAGGGTTCTCTGGAAACACCATATATTTT
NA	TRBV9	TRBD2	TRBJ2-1	CASSVRAGANEQFF	TGTGCCAGCAGCGTTAGAGCGGGAGCCAATGAGCAGTTCTTC
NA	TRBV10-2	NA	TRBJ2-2	CASRQGPNTGELFF	TGCGCCAGCAGACAGGGCCCGAACACCGGGGAGCTGTTTTTT
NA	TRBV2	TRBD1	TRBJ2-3	CASSERTGGVNTQYF	TGTGCCAGCAGTGAGAGGACAGGGGGGGTGAATACGCAGTATTTT
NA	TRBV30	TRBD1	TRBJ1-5	CAWSVRGGWGQPQHF	TGTGCCTGGAGTGTACGAGGGGGCTGGGGTCAGCCCCAGCATTTT
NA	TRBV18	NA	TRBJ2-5	CASSQGNGETQYF	TGTGCCAGCTCACAGGGGAATGGAGAGACCCAGTACTTC
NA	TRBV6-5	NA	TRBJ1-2	CASSYETGRGYTF	TGTGCCAGCAGTTACGAAACGGGCCGGGGCTACACCTTC
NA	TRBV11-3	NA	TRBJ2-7	CASSKQGREQYF	TGTGCCAGCAGTAAACAGGGCCGCGAGCAGTACTTC
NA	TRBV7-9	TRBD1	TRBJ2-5	CASSRTGGDETQYF	TGTGCCAGCAGCAGGACAGGGGGCGACGAGACCCAGTACTTC
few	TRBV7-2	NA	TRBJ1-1	CASSTTTNTEAFF	TGTGCCAGCAGCACCACAACGAACACTGAAGCTTTCTTT
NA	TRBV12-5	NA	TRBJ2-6	CASGFEVRGANVLTF	TGTGCTAGTGGTTTTGAGGTTCGCGGGGCCAACGTCCTGACTTTC
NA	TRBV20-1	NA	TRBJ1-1	CSARDHTEAFF	TGCAGTGCTAGAGATCACACTGAAGCTTTCTTT
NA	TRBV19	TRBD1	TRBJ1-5	CASSSRQGNQPQHF	TGTGCCAGTAGCTCCCGACAGGGGAACCAGCCCCAGCATTTT
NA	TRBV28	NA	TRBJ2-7	CASTHQGARSYEQYF	TGTGCCAGCACGCACCAAGGGGCTCGGTCCTACGAGCAGTACTTC
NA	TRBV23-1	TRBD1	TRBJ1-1	CASSRDRGTWLRTEAFF	TGCGCCAGCAGTCGGGACAGGGGGACTTGGCTGAGGACTGAAGCTTTCTTT
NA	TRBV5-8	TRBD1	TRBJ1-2	CASSFWTGEHGYTF	TGTGCCAGCAGCTTCTGGACAGGGGAACATGGCTACACCTTC
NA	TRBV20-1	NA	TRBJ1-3	CSARYGRTIYF	TGCAGTGCTAGGTACGGAAGGACCATATATTTT
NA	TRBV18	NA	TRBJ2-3	CASSPYTDTQYF	TGTGCCAGCTCACCCTACACAGATACGCAGTATTTT